This is a list of T cell receptor beta chains from one sample in a study of T cell repertoires in cytomegalovirus infection. One entry per CDR3 protein, called by TCRdb with MiXCR from the reads. The sample contains roughly 570,000 distinct CDR3 sequences, roughly 43% of which appear only once. Their antigen targets remain unknown. The sample here was cultured PBMCs, taken from culture after CMV antigen stimulation. The receptors originated from a human donor in good health (CMV status not recorded). Some clones in this sample may be carry-over from other donors' samples. Both conserved end residues are part of each CDR3. Fields, in order: J gene, V gene, D gene, clone size, CDR3 protein, CDR3 DNA. A D gene is named only where the DNA matches it firmly. Some rows mark clone size as missing; the rest say once, few, many or name a class of expanded clone.

TRBJ2-2 | TRBV7-2 | TRBD1 | - | CASSAGGRSVTGELFF | TGTGCCAGCAGCGCAGGGGGAAGGTCTGTCACCGGGGAGCTGTTTTTT
TRBJ1-4 | TRBV7-9 | TRBD1 | - | CASSLRDRGANEKLFF | TGTGCCAGCAGCCTCCGGGACAGGGGGGCCAATGAAAAACTGTTTTTT
TRBJ2-7 | TRBV5-4 | - | - | CASTLGSSGYEQYF | TGTGCCAGCACCTTGGGGAGTAGCGGATACGAGCAGTACTTC
TRBJ1-6 | TRBV23-1 | TRBD1 | - | CASSQCQGAYPLYNSPLHF | TGCGCCAGCAGTCAATGTCAGGGGGCTTATCCCCTCTATAATTCACCCCTCCACTTT
TRBJ2-7 | TRBV6-4 | - | - | CASSGRGNDEQYF | TGTGCCAGCAGTGGGAGGGGAAATGACGAGCAGTACTTC
TRBJ2-7 | TRBV4-1 | - | few | CASSPPGAYEQYF | TGCGCCAGCAGCCCTCCAGGAGCCTACGAGCAGTACTTC
TRBJ2-7 | TRBV7-8 | - | many | CASSSRAGEQYF | TGTGCCAGCAGCTCCAGGGCGGGAGAGCAGTACTTC
TRBJ2-1 | TRBV7-6 | TRBD1 | few | CASRETGEASEQFF | TGTGCCAGCCGGGAGACAGGGGAGGCGAGTGAGCAGTTCTTC
TRBJ2-5 | TRBV20-1 | TRBD1 | - | CSALDRGETQYF | TGCAGTGCTTTGGACAGGGGGGAGACCCAGTACTTC
TRBJ1-2 | TRBV7-8 | TRBD1 | few | CASRTPGGYSYGYTF | TGTGCCAGCAGAACTCCAGGGGGGTATAGCTATGGCTACACCTTC
TRBJ2-1 | TRBV6-2/TRBV6-3 | - | - | CASRGTGMGYNEQFF | TGTGCCAGCAGGGGCACTGGGATGGGATACAATGAGCAGTTCTTC
TRBJ2-5 | TRBV20-1 | - | - | CSARVEYQETQYF | TGCAGTGCTAGAGTGGAATACCAAGAGACCCAGTACTTC
TRBJ1-6 | TRBV20-1 | - | - | CSARVGGAVNSPLHF | TGCAGTGCTAGAGTCGGTGGGGCGGTTAATTCACCCCTCCACTTT
TRBJ2-5 | TRBV28 | TRBD1 | - | CATHGTGKETQYF | TGTGCCACCCACGGGACAGGGAAAGAGACCCAGTACTTC
TRBJ2-3 | TRBV7-2 | - | - | CASSFGPPPDTQYF | TGTGCCAGCAGCTTCGGCCCCCCTCCAGATACGCAGTATTTT
TRBJ1-1 | TRBV19 | - | - | CASRTTGSHPRAFF | TGTGCCAGTAGGACGACAGGCTCCCATCCTAGGGCTTTCTTT
TRBJ2-3 | TRBV20-1 | - | few | CSATHRGLGGSTDTQYF | TGCAGTGCAACCCACCGGGGGTTGGGAGGAAGCACAGATACGCAGTATTTT
TRBJ1-2 | TRBV7-9 | - | - | CASSLNGGTYGYTF | TGTGCCAGCAGCTTGAATGGGGGGACCTATGGCTACACCTTC
TRBJ2-7 | TRBV5-1 | TRBD2 | few | CASSRRGTLYEQYF | TGCGCCAGCAGCAGGCGGGGGACCCTCTACGAGCAGTACTTC
TRBJ2-5 | TRBV7-9 | - | many | CATAEYQETQYF | TGTGCCACGGCGGAGTACCAAGAGACCCAGTACTTC
TRBJ2-2 | TRBV12-3/TRBV12-4 | - | few | CASLGTLNTGELFF | TGTGCCAGCCTCGGGACACTGAACACCGGGGAGCTGTTTTTT
TRBJ2-3 | TRBV7-2 | - | many | CASSLGTEGSDTQYF | TGTGCCAGCAGCTTAGGGACAGAGGGCTCAGATACGCAGTATTTT
TRBJ2-3 | TRBV5-8 | TRBD2 | - | CASSLGGGLLSLTDTQYF | TGTGCCAGCAGCTTGGGGGGGGGACTCCTCTCCCTCACAGATACGCAGTATTTT
TRBJ1-5 | TRBV28 | TRBD1 | - | CASSFPTGMVYGNQPQHF | TGTGCCAGCAGTTTCCCGACAGGGATGGTTTATGGCAATCAGCCCCAGCATTTT
TRBJ2-1 | TRBV6-8 | TRBD2 | - | CASSYSGLAGGEQFF | TGTGCCAGCAGTTACTCGGGACTAGCGGGGGGTGAGCAGTTCTTC
TRBJ2-1 | TRBV7-4 | - | few | CASKKGGGFF | TGTGCCAGCAAAAAGGGGGGCGGGTTCTTC
TRBJ2-7 | TRBV6-1 | TRBD2 | - | CASSEQLAGDYERYF | TGTGCCAGCAGTGAGCAACTAGCGGGGGACTACGAGCGGTACTTC
TRBJ1-4 | TRBV7-6 | - | - | CASSLATNGNEKLFF | TGTGCCAGCAGCTTAGCGACTAACGGAAATGAAAAACTGTTTTTT
TRBJ2-5 | TRBV7-6 | - | few | CASSSPQQGEETQYF | TGTGCCAGCAGCTCCCCCCAACAGGGTGAAGAGACCCAGTACTTC
TRBJ1-6 | TRBV7-2 | - | many | CASSLESRASPLHF | TGTGCCAGCAGCTTAGAATCCCGTGCGTCACCCCTCCACTTT
TRBJ2-3 | TRBV5-4 | - | few | CASSLGPEEDTQYF | TGTGCCAGCAGCTTGGGCCCGGAGGAAGATACGCAGTATTTT
TRBJ1-6 | TRBV10-3 | - | - | CAISERQVYNSPLHF | TGTGCCATCAGTGAAAGACAGGTCTATAATTCACCCCTCCACTTT
TRBJ2-1 | TRBV2 | TRBD2 | few | CASKSRTSGGANEQFF | TGTGCCAGCAAAAGCCGGACTAGCGGGGGGGCCAATGAGCAGTTCTTC
TRBJ2-2 | TRBV4-1 | - | - | CASSQDRITGELFF | TGCGCCAGCAGCCAAGATCGGATCACCGGGGAGCTGTTTTTT
TRBJ2-1 | TRBV14 | TRBD2 | - | CASSQDPTSGYNEQFF | TGTGCCAGCAGCCAAGATCCGACTAGCGGCTACAATGAGCAGTTCTTC
TRBJ1-2 | TRBV5-4 | - | - | CASSFARYYTF | TGTGCCAGCAGCTTCGCCAGGTACTACACCTTC
TRBJ2-7 | TRBV20-1 | - | - | CSAERTAGEQYF | TGCAGTGCGGAGCGGACAGCGGGGGAGCAGTACTTC
TRBJ2-5 | TRBV7-2 | - | many | CASSFPGVTQYF | TGTGCCAGCAGCTTTCCGGGGGTGACCCAGTACTTC
TRBJ2-1 | TRBV7-8 | TRBD1 | many | CASSLRQGYNEQFF | TGTGCCAGCAGCCTACGACAGGGCTACAATGAGCAGTTCTTC
TRBJ2-3 | TRBV6-1 | - | - | CASNRRGADTQYF | TGTGCCAGCAACCGAAGGGGGGCAGATACGCAGTATTTT
TRBJ2-5 | TRBV2 | - | few | CASSEEVDLDKETQYF | TGTGCCAGCAGTGAAGAGGTGGATTTAGACAAAGAGACCCAGTACTTC
TRBJ2-1 | TRBV7-8 | TRBD2 | - | CASSDERESWEQFF | TGTGCCAGCAGCGACGAGCGGGAGTCTTGGGAGCAGTTCTTC
TRBJ2-5 | TRBV11-2 | TRBD1 | - | CASSLGTGGMLMETQYF | TGTGCCAGCAGCTTAGGGACAGGGGGCATGCTTATGGAGACCCAGTACTTC
TRBJ2-2 | TRBV7-2 | - | few | CASSMQLNTGELFF | TGTGCCAGCAGCATGCAGCTTAACACCGGGGAGCTGTTTTTT
TRBJ1-5 | TRBV10-3 | - | - | CAISESSGRDQPQHF | TGTGCCATCAGTGAGTCGTCGGGCAGAGATCAGCCCCAGCATTTT
TRBJ2-3 | TRBV12-3/TRBV12-4 | TRBD1 | once | CASSRTGGLTSRTQYF | TGTGCCAGCAGTAGAACAGGGGGCTTAACCAGCCGTACGCAGTATTTT
TRBJ2-1 | TRBV7-2 | - | - | CASSLRGILGEQFF | TGTGCCAGCAGCTTAAGGGGCATATTGGGTGAGCAGTTCTTC
TRBJ2-4 | TRBV12-3/TRBV12-4 | - | - | CASSFAPRGDIQYF | TGTGCCAGCAGTTTCGCCCCCCGTGGAGACATTCAGTACTTC
TRBJ2-7 | TRBV7-2 | TRBD1 | many | CASSLRQGSEQYF | TGTGCCAGCAGCTTAAGACAGGGCAGCGAGCAGTACTTC
TRBJ2-2 | TRBV11-2 | TRBD2 | - | CASSAVAGDTGELFF | TGTGCCAGCAGCGCCGTAGCGGGGGACACCGGGGAGCTGTTTTTT
TRBJ2-4 | TRBV7-2 | - | many | CASSLGGTGRLAKNIQYF | TGTGCCAGCAGCTTAGGGGGCACGGGGAGACTAGCCAAAAACATTCAGTACTTC
TRBJ1-1 | TRBV20-1 | TRBD1 | - | CSAMSDRTNTEAFF | TGCAGTGCTATGTCGGACAGGACGAACACTGAAGCTTTCTTT
TRBJ2-7 | TRBV15 | TRBD2 | few | CATSMETSGRAFSLEQYF | TGTGCCACCAGCATGGAGACAAGCGGGAGGGCCTTTTCCCTCGAGCAGTACTTC
TRBJ2-5 | TRBV4-1 | - | - | CASSQGRSSHQETQYF | TGTGCCAGCAGCCAAGGCAGGTCCTCTCACCAAGAGACCCAGTACTTC
TRBJ1-1 | TRBV6-6 | - | few | CASSFSDGNTEAFF | TGTGCCAGCAGTTTTTCCGACGGGAACACTGAAGCTTTCTTT